The T cell receptor beta chain under discussion was sequenced for a study of cytomegalovirus exposure and HLA in healthy donors. These donors were members of the approximately 110-subject validation cohort, a group separate from the approximately 700-subject first cohort. Study outcomes and limitations: Researchers reported that a few CMV-associated chains were confirmed in vitro as CMV antigen-specific. Cytomegalovirus status was reportedly diagnosed by the classifier with high specificity and sensitivity.

Worth noting for this clone: Its antigen remains unidentified.

The assay was immunoSEQ multiplex PCR, and TCRdb's table has in-frame clones only and misses some. The sample shows some 70,000 clones, around 97% of them seen only once. The TCR comes from a young man in good health and CMV-seronegative. The sample comprised PBMCs.

The CDR3 nucleotides are TGTGCCATCAGAATGACAGGGGAGAACACTGAAGCTTTCTTT. Its translation is CAIRMTGENTEAFF. V gene TRBV10-3 combines with J gene TRBJ1-1; TRBD1 agrees at 8 bases. Germline loops: CDR1 ENHRY, CDR2 SYGVKD. The ends lost 6 bases at V and 1 base at J; junction bases unmatched: 4. The CDR3 spans 14 residues.